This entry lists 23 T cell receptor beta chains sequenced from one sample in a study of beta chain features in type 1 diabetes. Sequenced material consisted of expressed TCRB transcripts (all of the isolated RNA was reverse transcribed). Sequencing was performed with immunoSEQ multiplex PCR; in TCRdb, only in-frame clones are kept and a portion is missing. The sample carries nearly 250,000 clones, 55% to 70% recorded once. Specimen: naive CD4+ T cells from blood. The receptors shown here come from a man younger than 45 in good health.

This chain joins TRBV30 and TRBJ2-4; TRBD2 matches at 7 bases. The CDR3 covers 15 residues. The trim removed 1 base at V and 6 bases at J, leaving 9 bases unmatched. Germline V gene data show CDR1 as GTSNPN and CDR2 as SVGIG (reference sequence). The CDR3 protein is CAWSGTRNLGNIQYF. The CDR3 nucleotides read TGTGCCTGGAGTGGGACTAGGAACCTCGGAAACATTCAGTACTTC.

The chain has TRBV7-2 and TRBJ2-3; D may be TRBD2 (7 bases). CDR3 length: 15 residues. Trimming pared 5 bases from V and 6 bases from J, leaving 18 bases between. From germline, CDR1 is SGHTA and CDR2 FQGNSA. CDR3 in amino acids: CASSPGGGAMDTQYF. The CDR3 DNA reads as TGTGCCAGCAGCCCAGGAGGGGGGGCCATGGATACGCAGTATTTT.

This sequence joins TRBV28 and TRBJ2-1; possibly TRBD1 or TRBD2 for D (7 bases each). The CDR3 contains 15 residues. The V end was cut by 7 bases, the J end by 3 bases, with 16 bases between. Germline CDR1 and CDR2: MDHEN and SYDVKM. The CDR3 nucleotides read TGTGCCAGCACCGTGACAGGGAGGGACTACAATGAGCAGTTCTTC. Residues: CASTVTGRDYNEQFF.

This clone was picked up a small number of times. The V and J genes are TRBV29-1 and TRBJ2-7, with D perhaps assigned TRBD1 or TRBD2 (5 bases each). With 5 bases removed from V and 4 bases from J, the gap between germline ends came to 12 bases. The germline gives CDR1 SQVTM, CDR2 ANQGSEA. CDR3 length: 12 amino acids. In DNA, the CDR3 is TGCAGCGTTCAGCAGGGAGTATACGAGCAGTACTTC. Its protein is CSVQQGVYEQYF.

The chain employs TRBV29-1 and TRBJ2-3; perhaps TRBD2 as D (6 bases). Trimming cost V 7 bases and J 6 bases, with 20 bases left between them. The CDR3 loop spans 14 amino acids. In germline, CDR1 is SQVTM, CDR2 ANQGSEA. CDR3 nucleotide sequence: TGCAGCGCGCTCCTTAAGGGAGGTTTGGATACGCAGTATTTT. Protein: CSALLKGGLDTQYF.

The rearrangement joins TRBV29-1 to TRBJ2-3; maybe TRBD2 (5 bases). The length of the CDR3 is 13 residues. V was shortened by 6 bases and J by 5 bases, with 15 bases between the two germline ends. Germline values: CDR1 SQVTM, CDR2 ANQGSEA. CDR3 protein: CSVGGRLQDTQYF. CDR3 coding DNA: TGCAGCGTCGGAGGACGCCTCCAAGATACGCAGTATTTT.

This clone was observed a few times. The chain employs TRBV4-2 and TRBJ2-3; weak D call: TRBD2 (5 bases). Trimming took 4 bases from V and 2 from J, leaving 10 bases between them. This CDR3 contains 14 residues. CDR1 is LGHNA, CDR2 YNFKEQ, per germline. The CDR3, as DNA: TGTGCCAGCAGCCCGCGACGGGACACAGATACGCAGTATTTT. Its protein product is CASSPRRDTDTQYF.

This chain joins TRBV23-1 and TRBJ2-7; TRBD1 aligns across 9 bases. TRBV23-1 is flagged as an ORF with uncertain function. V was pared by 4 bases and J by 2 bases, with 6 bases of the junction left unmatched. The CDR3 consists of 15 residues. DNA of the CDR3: TGCGCCAGCAGTCTACCGGGACAGGGTCCCTACGAGCAGTACTTC. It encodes CASSLPGQGPYEQYF.

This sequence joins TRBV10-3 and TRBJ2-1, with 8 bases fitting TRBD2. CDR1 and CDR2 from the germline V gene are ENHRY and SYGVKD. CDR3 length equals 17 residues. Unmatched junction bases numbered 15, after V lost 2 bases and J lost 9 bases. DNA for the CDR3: TGTGCCATCAGTGAGGGTGGACACCGCAGCGGGAGTAGTGAGCAGTTCTTC. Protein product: CAISEGGHRSGSSEQFF.

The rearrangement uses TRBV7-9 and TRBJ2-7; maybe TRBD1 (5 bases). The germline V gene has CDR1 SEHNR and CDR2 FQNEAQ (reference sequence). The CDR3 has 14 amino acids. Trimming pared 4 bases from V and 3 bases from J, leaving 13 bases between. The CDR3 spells CASSSVDRNYEQYF. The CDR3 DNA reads TGTGCCAGCAGCTCCGTTGACAGAAACTACGAGCAGTACTTC.

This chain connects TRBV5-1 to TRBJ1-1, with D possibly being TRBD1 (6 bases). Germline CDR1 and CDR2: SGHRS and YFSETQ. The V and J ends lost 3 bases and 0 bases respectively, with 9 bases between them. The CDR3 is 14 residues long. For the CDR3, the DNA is TGCGCCAGCAGCTCAGGGGAGTTGAACACTGAAGCTTTCTTT. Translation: CASSSGELNTEAFF.

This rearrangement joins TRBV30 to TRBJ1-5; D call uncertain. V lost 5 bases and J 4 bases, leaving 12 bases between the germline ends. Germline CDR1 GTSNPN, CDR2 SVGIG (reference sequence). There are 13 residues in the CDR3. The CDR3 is CAWSGTANQPQHF. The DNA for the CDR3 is TGTGCCTGGTCGGGTACGGCTAATCAGCCCCAGCATTTT.

In nucleotides, the CDR3 is TGCAGCGCCCTGAGAGGCACCAATGGCTACACCTTC. It specifies CSALRGTNGYTF. V and J are TRBV29-1 and TRBJ1-2; D unresolved. The CDR3 is 12 amino acids. Per germline, CDR1 SQVTM and CDR2 ANQGSEA. V was cut by 7 bases and J by 6 bases, with 15 bases left in between.

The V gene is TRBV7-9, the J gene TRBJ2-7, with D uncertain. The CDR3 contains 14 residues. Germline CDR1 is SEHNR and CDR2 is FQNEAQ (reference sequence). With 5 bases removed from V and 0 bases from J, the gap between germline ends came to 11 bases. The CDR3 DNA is TGTGCCAGCAGCCCCGGTTCCGCCTCCTACGAGCAGTACTTC. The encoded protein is CASSPGSASYEQYF. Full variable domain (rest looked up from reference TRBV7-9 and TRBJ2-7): DTGVSQNPRHKITKRGQNVTFRCDPISEHNRLYWYRQTLGQGPEFLTYFQNEAQLEKSRLLSDRFSAERPKGSFSTLEIQRTEQGDSAMYLCASSPGSASYEQYFGPGTRLTVT.

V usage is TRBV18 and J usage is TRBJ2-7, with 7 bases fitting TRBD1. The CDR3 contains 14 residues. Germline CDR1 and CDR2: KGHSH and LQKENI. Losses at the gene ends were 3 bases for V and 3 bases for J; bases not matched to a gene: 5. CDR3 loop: CASSPGQNVYEQYF. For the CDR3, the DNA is TGTGCCAGCTCACCGGGACAGAATGTCTACGAGCAGTACTTC.

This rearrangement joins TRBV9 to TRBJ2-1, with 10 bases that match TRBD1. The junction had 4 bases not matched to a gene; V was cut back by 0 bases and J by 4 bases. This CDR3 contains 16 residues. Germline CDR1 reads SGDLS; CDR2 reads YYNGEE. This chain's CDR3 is CASSVEGTGEYNEQFF. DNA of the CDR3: TGTGCCAGCAGCGTAGAAGGGACAGGGGAATACAATGAGCAGTTCTTC.

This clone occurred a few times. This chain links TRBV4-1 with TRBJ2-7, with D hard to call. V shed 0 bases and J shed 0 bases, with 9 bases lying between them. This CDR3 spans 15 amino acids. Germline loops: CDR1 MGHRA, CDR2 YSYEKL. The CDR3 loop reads CASSQDQPASYEQYF. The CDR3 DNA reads TGCGCCAGCAGCCAAGATCAGCCCGCCTCCTACGAGCAGTACTTC.

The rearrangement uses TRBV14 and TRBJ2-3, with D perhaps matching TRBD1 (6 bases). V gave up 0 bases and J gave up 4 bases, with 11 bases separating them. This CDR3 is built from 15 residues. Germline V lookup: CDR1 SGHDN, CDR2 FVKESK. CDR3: CASSQDYRAADTQYF. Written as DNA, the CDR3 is TGTGCCAGCAGCCAAGACTACAGGGCGGCAGATACGCAGTATTTT. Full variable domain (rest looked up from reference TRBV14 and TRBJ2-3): EAGVTQFPSHSVIEKGQTVTLRCDPISGHDNLYWYRRVMGKEIKFLLHFVKESKQDESGMPNNRFLAERTGGTYSTLKVQPAELEDSGVYFCASSQDYRAADTQYFGPGTRLTVL.

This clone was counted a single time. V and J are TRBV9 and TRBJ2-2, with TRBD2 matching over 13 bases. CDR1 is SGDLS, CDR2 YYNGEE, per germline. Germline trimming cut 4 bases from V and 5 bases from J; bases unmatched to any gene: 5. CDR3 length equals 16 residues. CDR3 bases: TGTGCCAGCAGCTCTGGGACTAGCGGGATGACCGGGGAGCTGTTTTTT. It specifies CASSSGTSGMTGELFF.

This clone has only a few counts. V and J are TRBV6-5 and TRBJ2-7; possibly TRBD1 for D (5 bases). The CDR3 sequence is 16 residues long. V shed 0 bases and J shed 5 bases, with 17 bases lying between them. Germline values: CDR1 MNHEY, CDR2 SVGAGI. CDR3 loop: CASSYSMYRMPHEQYF. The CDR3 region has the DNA TGTGCCAGCAGTTACTCGATGTACAGGATGCCTCACGAGCAGTACTTC.

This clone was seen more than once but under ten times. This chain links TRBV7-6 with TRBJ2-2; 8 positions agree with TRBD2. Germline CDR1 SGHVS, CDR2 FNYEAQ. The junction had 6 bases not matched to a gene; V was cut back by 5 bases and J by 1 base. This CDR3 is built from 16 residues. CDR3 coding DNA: TGTGCCAGCAGCCCCCGTCTAGCGGGGAACACCGGGGAGCTGTTTTTT. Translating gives CASSPRLAGNTGELFF. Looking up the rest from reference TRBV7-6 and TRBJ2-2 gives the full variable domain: GAGVSQSPRYKVTKRGQDVALRCDPISGHVSLYWYRQALGQGPEFLTYFNYEAQQDKSGLPNDRFSAERPEGSISTLTIQRTEQRDSAMYRCASSPRLAGNTGELFFGEGSRLTVL.

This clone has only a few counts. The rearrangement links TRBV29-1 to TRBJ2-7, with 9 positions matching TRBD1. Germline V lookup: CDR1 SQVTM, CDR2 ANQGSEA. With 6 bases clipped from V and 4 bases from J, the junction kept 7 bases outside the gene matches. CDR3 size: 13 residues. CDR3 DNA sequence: TGCAGCGTCGAGGACAGGGGACATTACGAGCAGTACTTC. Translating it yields CSVEDRGHYEQYF.

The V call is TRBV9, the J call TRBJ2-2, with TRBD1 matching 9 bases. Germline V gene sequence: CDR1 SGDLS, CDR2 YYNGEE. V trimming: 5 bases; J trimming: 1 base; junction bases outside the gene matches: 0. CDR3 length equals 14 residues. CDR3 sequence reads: CASRGQGNTGELFF. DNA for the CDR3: TGTGCCAGCAGGGGACAGGGGAACACCGGGGAGCTGTTTTTT.